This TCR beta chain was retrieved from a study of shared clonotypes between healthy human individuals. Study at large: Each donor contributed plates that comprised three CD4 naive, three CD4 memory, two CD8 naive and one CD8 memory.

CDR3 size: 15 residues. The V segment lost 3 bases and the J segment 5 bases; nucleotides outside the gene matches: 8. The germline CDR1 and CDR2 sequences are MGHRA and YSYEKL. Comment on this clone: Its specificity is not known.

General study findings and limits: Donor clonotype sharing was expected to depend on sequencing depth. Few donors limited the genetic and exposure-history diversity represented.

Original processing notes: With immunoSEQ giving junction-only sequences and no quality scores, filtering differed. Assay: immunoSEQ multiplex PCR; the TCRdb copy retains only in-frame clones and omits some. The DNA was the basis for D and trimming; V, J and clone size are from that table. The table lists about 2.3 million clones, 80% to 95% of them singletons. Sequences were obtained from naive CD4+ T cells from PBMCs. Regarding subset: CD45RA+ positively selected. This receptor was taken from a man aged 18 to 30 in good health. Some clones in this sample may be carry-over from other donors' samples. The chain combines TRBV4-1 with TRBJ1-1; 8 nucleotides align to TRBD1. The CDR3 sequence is CASSHFRQGSTEAFF. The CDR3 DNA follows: TGCGCCAGCAGCCACTTTAGACAGGGGAGTACTGAAGCTTTCTTT.